Sequencing of this T cell receptor (beta chain) was carried out in a study of tumor and adjacent non-tumor tissue in lung cancer. Study background: Histology: eleven to twelve adenocarcinoma, a couple of squamous cell carcinoma, 1 small cell lung cancer. Samples averaged roughly 4 million productive TCRbeta reads each. Findings and limits, study-wide: Top 100 clones took a larger repertoire share in normal lung. Tumor tissue had significantly higher TCR diversity than normal lung.

With respect to this clonotype: The antigen is unknown. Sequence at one end of the junction differs from germline and may be a read error.

The CDR3 runs to 17 residues. CDR1 and CDR2 from the germline V gene are MNHNY and SVGAGI (reference sequence). The template was RNA from unsorted bulk tissue. Three rounds of nested PCR, following a modified ARM-PCR protocol, produced the TCRbeta library. TCRdb re-called the multiplex PCR reads through MiXCR, storing one row per CDR3 protein. Of 65,000 to 95,000 distinct CDR3 sequences in the sample, around 75% were seen once. The chain couples TRBV6-6 to TRBJ2-7; D call uncertain. This sequence originates from a woman aged 50 to 65 with non-small cell lung cancer. The sample taken for sequencing was lung tumor tissue. As DNA, the CDR3 is TGTGCCAGCAGTTACTCGCCCCGAAGCTGGAGTACCTACGAGCAGTATTTC. Residues: CASSYSPRSWSTYEQYF.